This entry lists 7 T cell receptor beta chains sequenced from one sample in a study of blood T cells in healthy people across ages. A sample-barcoded 5' primer and a J-beta primer mix were used in a second PCR of about 6 to 12 cycles. TCRdb independently ran MiXCR on the 5' RACE reads; one entry per CDR3 protein. The data hold 1.5 million to 2 million distinct CDR3 sequences, with about 28% observed a single time. The sequencing sample was made of blood. These receptors were collected from a woman younger than 45 in good health.

Only a few counts were recorded for this clonotype. The rearrangement links TRBV12-3 or TRBV12-4 to TRBJ2-7; weak D call: TRBD1 (6 bases). The ends were cut back, 3 bases at V and 6 bases at J, with 21 bases in the middle. This CDR3 is 16 amino acids long. CDR3 residues: CASSFEGVSFNAEQYF. The CDR3, as DNA: TGTGCCAGCAGTTTTGAGGGGGTCTCGTTTAATGCCGAGCAGTACTTC.

This clonotype was observed many times. The chain is built from TRBV2 and TRBJ2-5; 13 bases match TRBD2. The germline CDR1 and CDR2 sequences are SNHLY and FYNNEI. The CDR3 consists of 14 residues. Trimming took 7 bases from V and 11 from J; bases not matched to a gene: 10. In nucleotides, the CDR3 is TGTGCCAGCAACCCGGGACTAGCGGGACAGCCTCAGTACTTC. Translated: CASNPGLAGQPQYF. Using reference TRBV2 and TRBJ2-5 for the parts outside the CDR3, the full variable domain is EPEVTQTPSHQVTQMGQEVILRCVPISNHLYFYWYRQILGQKVEFLVSFYNNEISEKSEIFDDQFSVERPDGSNFTLKIRSTKLEDSAMYFCASNPGLAGQPQYFGPGTRLLVL.

In its sample, this clonotype was seen once. One junction end disagrees with the germline gene, perhaps due to a read error. The chain is built from TRBV5-6 and TRBJ2-7; D not certain. CDR3 length: 13 amino acids. The V gene's germline CDR1 is SGHDT and CDR2 YYEEEE. CDR3 sequence reads: CASSLRLRYERYF. The CDR3 nucleotides are TGTGCCAGCAGCTTGAGGCTTCGCTACGAGCGGTACTTC.

This clonotype was observed a few times. V is TRBV7-8 and J is TRBJ2-7; D uncertain. The CDR3 has 11 residues. The V end was cut by 4 bases, the J end by 5 bases, with 6 bases between. CDR1 is SGHVS, CDR2 FQNEAQ, per germline. The CDR3, as DNA: TGTGCCAGCAGCTGGGTCGACGAGCAGTACTTC. This codes for CASSWVDEQYF.

This clonotype was detected only a few times. The V gene is TRBV20-1, the J gene TRBJ2-1, with 14 bases that match TRBD2. The junction had 8 bases not matched to a gene; V was cut back by 5 bases and J by 8 bases. From germline, CDR1 is DFQATT and CDR2 SNEGSKA (reference sequence). The CDR3 is made up of 15 amino acids. The CDR3, as DNA: TGCAGTGCTCCGAATAGACTAGCGGGAGGGTATGAGCAGTTCTTC. It specifies CSAPNRLAGGYEQFF.

V usage is TRBV28 and J usage is TRBJ1-1; D is uncertain. V was shortened by 5 bases and J by 0 bases, with 13 bases between the two germline ends. This CDR3 comprises 15 residues. Looked up from germline, CDR1 is MDHEN and CDR2 is SYDVKM. The CDR3 bases are TGTGCCAGCAGTCCTACACTTGGGATGAACACTGAAGCTTTCTTT. Protein: CASSPTLGMNTEAFF. The full variable domain, rest sourced from reference TRBV28 and TRBJ1-1, is DVKVTQSSRYLVKRTGEKVFLECVQDMDHENMFWYRQDPGLGLRLIYFSYDVKMKEKGDIPEGYSVSREKKERFSLILESASTNQTSMYLCASSPTLGMNTEAFFGQGTRLTVV.

The gene calls are TRBV7-2 and TRBJ2-3; D gene uncertain. The CDR3 spans 18 residues. The V and J ends lost 1 base and 4 bases respectively, with 21 bases between them. Germline V gene data show CDR1 as SGHTA and CDR2 as FQGNSA. The CDR3: CASSLVTESLALADTQYF. In nucleotides, the CDR3 is TGTGCCAGCAGCTTAGTGACGGAGAGCCTCGCACTGGCAGATACGCAGTATTTT.